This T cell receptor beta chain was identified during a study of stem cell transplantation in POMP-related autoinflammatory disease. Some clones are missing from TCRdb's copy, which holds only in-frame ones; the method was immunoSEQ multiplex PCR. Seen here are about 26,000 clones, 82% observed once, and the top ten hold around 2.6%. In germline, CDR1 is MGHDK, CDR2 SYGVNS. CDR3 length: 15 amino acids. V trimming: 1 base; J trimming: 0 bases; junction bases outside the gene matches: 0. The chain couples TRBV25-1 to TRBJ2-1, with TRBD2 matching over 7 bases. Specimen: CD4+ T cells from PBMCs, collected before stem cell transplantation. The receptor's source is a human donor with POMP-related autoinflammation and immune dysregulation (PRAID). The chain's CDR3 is CASSESGGSYNEQFF. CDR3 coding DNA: TGTGCCAGCAGTGAATCGGGGGGCTCCTACAATGAGCAGTTCTTC.